The 26 T cell receptor beta chains below were found in one sample sequenced in a study of regulatory T cells in long-lasting Graves disease (dated by TCRdb to the early 2020s). The sample's time point label, in plain terms: newly diagnosed GD, antithyroid drugs for less than 3 months. For both TCR sequencing and RNA sequencing, RNA was extracted from PBMCs using TRIzol. Library preparation used multiplex PCR. Sequencing relied on an Illumina HiSeq 4000. TCR beta libraries were built with iRepertoire HTBI primers and Arm-PCR amplification of CDR3 regions. The raw public data were reprocessed by TCRdb itself: fastp quality trimming at Q25, MiXCR clonotype calling, in-frame beta chains only. Each record represents a unique CDR3 protein, reported with the most common genes and DNA among its rows. Recorded for this sample are about 530,000 distinct CDR3 sequences; approximately 16% of them occurred a single time. The ten largest clones add up to roughly 25% of the sample.

This same sample was also taken into another study, of T cells in Graves' hyperthyroidism and ophthalmopathy.

The source material was peripheral blood mononuclear cells (PBMCs), sampled at new diagnosis, from a patient treated with antithyroid drugs. The receptors were sampled from a woman aged 35 to 59 with Graves disease. Donor details come from another sample of the same person, matched by shared clones.

This clonotype appeared many times. The chain employs TRBV10-3 and TRBJ1-1, with 8 bases that match TRBD1. This CDR3 has 13 residues. J gave up 3 bases and V 6 bases, and 3 bases lay outside the gene matches. Germline V gene lookup returns CDR1 ENHRY and CDR2 SYGVKD. CDR3 nucleotides: TGTGCCATCAGGCAGGGGGCCTACACTGAAGCTTTCTTT. This translates into CAIRQGAYTEAFF.

This clonotype was seen at least ten times. V usage is TRBV20-1 and J usage is TRBJ2-3, with D possibly matching TRBD2 (7 bases). This CDR3 region has 15 residues. Germline CDR1 DFQATT, CDR2 SNEGSKA (reference sequence). Trimming stripped 3 bases from V and 1 base from J, with 14 bases between. CDR3 amino acids: CSAREGGEGTDTQYF. CDR3 DNA sequence: TGCAGTGCTAGGGAGGGGGGGGAAGGCACAGATACGCAGTATTTT.

This clonotype was seen only a few times. J is TRBJ2-5 and V is TRBV27; D not certain. Germline CDR1 MNHEY, CDR2 SMNVEV (reference sequence). The V gene lost 8 bases and the J gene lost 2 bases, with 9 bases spanning the gap. The CDR3 has 12 residues. The CDR3 DNA reads as TGTGCCAGCGGCCAAATACAAGAGACCCAGTACTTC. Amino acid sequence: CASGQIQETQYF.

Comments on this clonotype: A read error may produce the germline difference seen at one junction end. V usage is TRBV12-3 or TRBV12-4 and J usage is TRBJ2-2, with 8 positions matching TRBD1. This CDR3 spans 14 amino acids. In nucleotides, the CDR3 is TGTGCCAGCAACGACAGGGGTAACACCGGGGAGCTGCTTTTT. Protein: CASNDRGNTGELLF.

As DNA, the CDR3 is TGTGCCACCAGCACCCTTAATTCACCCCTCCACTTT. Its translation: CATSTLNSPLHF. This sequence joins TRBV15 and TRBJ1-6; D gene ambiguous. From germline, CDR1 is LNHNV and CDR2 YYDKDF (reference sequence). The CDR3 extends over 12 amino acids. V was shortened by 4 bases and J by 6 bases, with 4 bases between the two germline ends. The entire variable domain, with the rest obtained from reference TRBV15 and TRBJ1-6, is as follows: DAMVIQNPRYQVTQFGKPVTLSCSQTLNHNVMYWYQQKSSQAPKLLFHYYDKDFNNEADTPDNFQSRRPNTSFCFLDIRSPGLGDTAMYLCATSTLNSPLHFGNGTRLTVT.

This clonotype occurred many times. The chain links TRBV5-4 to TRBJ2-1; D is unresolved. This CDR3 has 15 residues. Germline CDR1 and CDR2: SGHNT and YYREEE (reference sequence). Trimming pared 1 base from V and 3 bases from J, leaving 11 bases between. The DNA of the CDR3 is TGTGCCAGCAGCTTGAAGGGTTTCGGCTACAATGAGCAGTTCTTC. Translation gives CASSLKGFGYNEQFF.

The sample holds many counts of this clonotype. The J gene is TRBJ2-3, the V gene TRBV18; 10 positions match TRBD1. V shed 2 bases and J 2 bases; nucleotides not matched to a gene: 1. The CDR3 sequence is 15 residues long. CDR1 KGHSH and CDR2 LQKENI come from the germline V gene. This CDR3 reads CASSPDRGPTDTQYF. Here the CDR3 DNA reads TGTGCCAGCTCACCAGACAGGGGGCCCACAGATACGCAGTATTTT.

The table lists this clonotype with many counts. The rearrangement links TRBV12-3 or TRBV12-4 to TRBJ2-7; 7 bases line up with TRBD2. V lost 7 bases and J lost 0; bases outside the gene matches: 6. The CDR3 length is 14 residues. CDR3 sequence (DNA): TGTGCCAGCAACCCCCGGGGGGTCTCCTACGAGCAGTACTTC. Translated, it gives CASNPRGVSYEQYF.

This sequence joins TRBV20-1 and TRBJ1-1, with D possibly TRBD1 on 6 matching bases. V lost 3 bases to trimming and J lost 1 base, with 9 bases between them. This CDR3 is 13 amino acids long. The germline CDR1 and CDR2 sequences are DFQATT and SNEGSKA (reference sequence). The CDR3 here is CSASVGANTEAFF. The CDR3 DNA is TGCAGTGCTAGTGTGGGGGCGAACACTGAAGCTTTCTTT.

The chain links TRBV4-1 to TRBJ2-7; D call uncertain. V was pared by 3 bases and J by 0 bases, with 9 bases between. This CDR3 comprises 14 residues. CDR1 is MGHRA and CDR2 is YSYEKL in the germline V gene. The CDR3 DNA sequence: TGCGCCAGCAGCCAGACGTTCTCCTCCTACGAGCAGTACTTC. Encoded protein: CASSQTFSSYEQYF.

This clonotype occurred many times. The chain employs TRBV4-1 and TRBJ1-2, with D unresolved. The ends were cut back, 4 bases at V and 8 bases at J, with 23 bases in the middle. The CDR3 totals 16 residues. The germline CDR1 and CDR2 sequences are MGHRA and YSYEKL. Written as DNA, the CDR3 is TGCGCCAGCAGCCCCGTCGGCCCCACGGGGAAGATAGGCTACACCTTC. Translated, it gives CASSPVGPTGKIGYTF.

This chain uses TRBV5-1 with TRBJ2-1; D could derive from TRBD1 or TRBD2 (5 bases each). Germline lookup yields CDR1 SGHRS and CDR2 YFSETQ. The V gene lost 0 bases and the J gene lost 0 bases, with 10 bases spanning the gap. The CDR3 sequence is 16 residues long. For the CDR3, the DNA is TGCGCCAGCAGCTTGGCCTCAGGGAGCTCCTACAATGAGCAGTTCTTC. It translates to CASSLASGSSYNEQFF.

This clonotype was found many times. The rearrangement links TRBV18 to TRBJ1-1; 8 bases map to TRBD1. V lost 3 bases and J lost 0; bases outside the gene matches: 6. The CDR3 runs 16 residues. Germline V CDR1 and CDR2: KGHSH, LQKENI. The CDR3 sequence: CASSPRTGLMNTEAFF. In DNA form, the CDR3 reads TGTGCCAGCTCACCCCGGACAGGGCTCATGAACACTGAAGCTTTCTTT. The variable domain in full, completed from reference TRBV18 and TRBJ1-1, reads NAGVMQNPRHLVRRRGQEARLRCSPMKGHSHVYWYRQLPEEGLKFMVYLQKENIIDESGMPKERFSAEFPKEGPSILRIQQVVRGDSAAYFCASSPRTGLMNTEAFFGQGTRLTVV.

V and J are TRBV20-1 and TRBJ2-1; 11 positions match TRBD1. Looked up from germline, CDR1 is DFQATT and CDR2 is SNEGSKA (reference sequence). The J segment lost 12 bases and the V segment lost 3 bases, leaving 7 bases of the junction unmatched. The CDR3 loop spans 13 amino acids. CDR3 nucleotide sequence: TGCAGTGCTAGGGGACAGGGGGACGGTGGGCAGTTCTTC. Translated, it gives CSARGQGDGGQFF.

This clonotype was observed at least ten times. The chain links TRBV5-1 to TRBJ2-7, with TRBD1 as a possible D gene (6 bases). Trimming removed 3 bases at V and 4 bases at J, with 20 bases between. This CDR3 has 16 amino acids. Germline loops: CDR1 SGHRS, CDR2 YFSETQ. The CDR3 DNA is TGCGCCAGCAGCTCGGTATCCGGGACACTTGCTTACGAGCAGTACTTC. It encodes CASSSVSGTLAYEQYF.

V and J are TRBV3-1 and TRBJ2-7; 12 bases are shared with TRBD2. CDR1 and CDR2 (germline): LGHDT, YNNKEL (reference sequence). The V and J ends lost 2 bases and 7 bases, in that order; junction bases with no gene match: 6. The CDR3 runs 15 residues. Here the CDR3 DNA reads TGTGCCAGCAGCCAACTAGCGGGGGGGCCCTGGGAGCAGTACTTC. It is translated as CASSQLAGGPWEQYF.

The gene calls are TRBV7-9 and TRBJ2-2; D uncertain. The V and J ends lost 6 bases and 6 bases respectively, with 8 bases between them. CDR3 length: 12 residues. CDR1 is SEHNR, CDR2 FQNEAQ, per germline (reference sequence). The CDR3 sequence is CASSYWAGELFF. DNA of the CDR3: TGTGCCAGCAGTTACTGGGCCGGGGAGCTGTTTTTT. Full variable domain (missing parts from reference TRBV7-9 and TRBJ2-2): DTGVSQNPRHKITKRGQNVTFRCDPISEHNRLYWYRQTLGQGPEFLTYFQNEAQLEKSRLLSDRFSAERPKGSFSTLEIQRTEQGDSAMYLCASSYWAGELFFGEGSRLTVL.

There are many counts of this clonotype. The rearrangement uses TRBV12-3 or TRBV12-4 and TRBJ1-2; D uncertain. V dropped 6 bases and J dropped 0 bases, with 8 bases sitting between them. The CDR3 length is 13 residues. CDR3 protein: CASSSDANYGYTF. CDR3 DNA sequence: TGTGCCAGCAGCTCGGACGCTAACTATGGCTACACCTTC.

At least ten counts were recorded for this clonotype. The gene calls are TRBV12-3 or TRBV12-4 and TRBJ1-2; 9 nucleotides line up with TRBD1. V was clipped by 7 bases and J by 8 bases; unmatched bases: 11. The CDR3 spans 14 residues. This chain's CDR3 is CASIPGQGVGGYTF. For the CDR3, the DNA is TGTGCCAGCATACCGGGACAGGGTGTTGGAGGCTACACCTTC.

The V and J genes are TRBV5-1 and TRBJ2-3; 9 bases line up with TRBD1. Per the germline V gene, CDR1 is SGHRS and CDR2 is YFSETQ. Trimming at V came to 4 bases and at J to 0 bases, leaving 6 bases not matched to a gene. CDR3 length equals 16 residues. CDR3 coding DNA: TGCGCCAGCAGCCTAGGGACAGGGCACAGCACAGATACGCAGTATTTT. This translates into CASSLGTGHSTDTQYF.

In its sample, this clonotype was seen many times. The chain couples TRBV14 to TRBJ1-2; 8 bases line up with TRBD1. V dropped 1 base and J dropped 3; count of bases not matched to a gene: 7. Germline CDR1 and CDR2: SGHDN and FVKESK. The CDR3 runs 16 residues. The CDR3 sequence is CASSQAGTGLYYGYTF. CDR3 coding DNA: TGTGCCAGCAGCCAAGCCGGGACAGGCCTCTACTATGGCTACACCTTC.

This clonotype was counted once. This sequence joins TRBV19 and TRBJ2-3; no clear D. This CDR3 comprises 12 residues. Looked up from germline, CDR1 is LNHDA and CDR2 is SQIVND (reference sequence). V lost 8 bases and J 5 bases, leaving 11 bases between the germline ends. The CDR3 DNA reads as TGTGCCAGTCAGTACACCGGAGATACGCAGTATTTT. Translated: CASQYTGDTQYF.

V usage is TRBV2 and J usage is TRBJ2-1; possible D gene TRBD2, 6 bases. The V end was cut by 5 bases, the J end by 7 bases, with 15 bases between. This CDR3 spans 14 amino acids. Germline CDR1 is SNHLY and CDR2 is FYNNEI. CDR3 in DNA: TGTGCCAGCAGTAGATCTAGCGCGAAGAATGAGCAGTTCTTC. Its protein product is CASSRSSAKNEQFF.

The sample holds many counts of this clonotype. V and J are TRBV3-1 and TRBJ1-1; D unresolved. CDR1 and CDR2 from the germline V gene are LGHDT and YNNKEL (reference sequence). Between the trimmed V and J ends, which lost 1 base and 11 bases, there was a span of 8 bases. CDR3 size: 11 residues. The CDR3 nucleotides are TGTGCCAGCAGCCAAGCAGGTGGGGCTTTCTTT. Its translation: CASSQAGGAFF.

This clonotype was found many times. This chain links TRBV3-1 with TRBJ1-1; 11 bases agree with TRBD1. The germline V gene encodes CDR1 LGHDT and CDR2 YNNKEL (reference sequence). The CDR3 totals 14 residues. J gave up 10 bases and V 3 bases, and 7 bases lay outside the gene matches. The CDR3: CASSQAGQGAPAFF. For the CDR3, the DNA is TGTGCCAGCAGCCAGGCTGGACAGGGGGCTCCAGCTTTCTTT.

This clonotype occurred many times. The genes are TRBV6-2 or TRBV6-3 and TRBJ2-3; no definite D call. Germline CDR1 MNHEY, CDR2 SVGEGT. The CDR3 covers 16 residues. Trimming cost V 5 bases and J 5 bases, with 20 bases left between them. The CDR3 sequence: CASSDEVSHWVDTQYF. The CDR3 bases are TGTGCCAGCAGTGATGAGGTCTCTCACTGGGTAGATACGCAGTATTTT.